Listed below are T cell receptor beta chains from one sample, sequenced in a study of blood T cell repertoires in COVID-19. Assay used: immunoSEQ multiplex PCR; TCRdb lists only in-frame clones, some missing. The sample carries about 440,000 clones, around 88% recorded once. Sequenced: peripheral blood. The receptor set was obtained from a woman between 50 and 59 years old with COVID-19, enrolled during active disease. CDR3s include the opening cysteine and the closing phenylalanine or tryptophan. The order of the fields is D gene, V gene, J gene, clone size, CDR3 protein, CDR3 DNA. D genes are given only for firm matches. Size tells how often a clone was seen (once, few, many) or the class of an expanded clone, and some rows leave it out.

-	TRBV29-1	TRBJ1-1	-	CSVEEGSAFF	TGCAGCGTTGAAGAGGGGAGCGCTTTCTTT
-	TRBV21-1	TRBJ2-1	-	CASSKVWAGVVDEQFF	TGTGCCAGCAGCAAAGTCTGGGCAGGGGTGGTCGATGAGCAGTTCTTC
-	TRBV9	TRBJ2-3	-	CASSVSADTQYF	TGTGCCAGCAGCGTGTCGGCAGATACGCAGTATTTT
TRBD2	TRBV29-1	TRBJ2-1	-	CSVRVAGMYNEQFF	TGCAGCGTGAGGGTAGCGGGTATGTACAATGAGCAGTTCTTC
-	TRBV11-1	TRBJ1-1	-	CASSLVGGDTEAFF	TGTGCCAGCAGCTTAGTCGGGGGTGACACTGAAGCTTTCTTT
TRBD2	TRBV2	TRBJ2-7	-	CASSEQGGGPKSYEQYF	TGTGCCAGCAGTGAACAGGGCGGGGGGCCCAAGTCCTACGAGCAGTACTTC
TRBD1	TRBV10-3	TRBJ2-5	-	CAIAQDRGETQYF	TGTGCCATCGCACAAGACAGGGGAGAGACCCAGTACTTC
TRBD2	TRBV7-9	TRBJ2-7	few	CASSNPGGGANEQYF	TGTGCCAGCAGCAACCCTGGCGGGGGGGCAAACGAGCAGTACTTC
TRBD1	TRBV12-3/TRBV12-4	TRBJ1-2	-	CASSPDRVVGYTF	TGTGCCAGCAGTCCGGACAGGGTGGTAGGCTACACCTTC
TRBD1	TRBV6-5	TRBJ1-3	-	CASSYADRGDTIYF	TGTGCCAGCAGTTATGCGGACAGGGGGGACACCATATATTTT
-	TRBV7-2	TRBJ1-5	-	CASSFLQINQPQHF	TGTGCCAGCAGCTTTCTACAGATAAATCAGCCCCAGCATTTT
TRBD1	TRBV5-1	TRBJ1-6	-	CASSWDRTGGGSPLHF	TGCGCCAGCAGCTGGGACCGGACAGGGGGCGGTTCACCCCTCCACTTT
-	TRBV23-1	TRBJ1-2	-	CAPPEQEGPNNYGYTF	TGCGCCCCACCGGAGCAGGAGGGGCCAAATAACTATGGCTACACCTTC
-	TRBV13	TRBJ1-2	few	CASSQQNSRIYYGYTF	TGTGCCAGCAGCCAACAAAACTCGAGGATCTACTATGGCTACACCTTC
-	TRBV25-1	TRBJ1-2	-	CASSEYFARVNYGYTF	TGTGCCAGCAGTGAATATTTCGCCAGGGTTAACTATGGCTACACCTTC
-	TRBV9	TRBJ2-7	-	CASSAGLLNEQYF	TGTGCCAGCAGCGCGGGACTCCTCAACGAGCAGTACTTC
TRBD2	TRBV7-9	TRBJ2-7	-	CASSSGGLANEQYF	TGTGCCAGCAGCTCTGGGGGACTAGCCAACGAGCAGTACTTC
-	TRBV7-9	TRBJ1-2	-	CASSFGQTNYGYTF	TGTGCCAGCAGCTTTGGACAGACTAACTATGGCTACACCTTC
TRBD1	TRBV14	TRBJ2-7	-	CASSQAWTGYEQYF	TGTGCCAGCAGCCAAGCCTGGACAGGCTACGAGCAGTACTTC
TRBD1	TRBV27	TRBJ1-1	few	CASSLEGQVGKAFF	TGTGCCAGCAGTTTAGAGGGACAGGTTGGTAAAGCTTTCTTT
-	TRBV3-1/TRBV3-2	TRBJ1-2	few	CASRGQPNYGYTF	TGTGCCAGCAGAGGACAGCCTAACTATGGCTACACCTTC
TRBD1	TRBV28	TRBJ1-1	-	CASSPRTGGNTEAFF	TGTGCCAGCAGTCCCCGGACAGGAGGGAACACTGAAGCTTTCTTT
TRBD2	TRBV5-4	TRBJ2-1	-	CASSLLAGGLYNEQFF	TGTGCCAGCAGCCTATTAGCGGGGGGCTTATACAATGAGCAGTTCTTC
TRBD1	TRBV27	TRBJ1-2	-	CASSPQGNYGYTF	TGTGCCAGCAGTCCACAGGGGAACTATGGCTACACCTTC